These 8 T cell receptor beta chains came from one sample sequenced in a study of OX40 agonist ivuxolimab in advanced cancers. The data were produced by immunoSEQ multiplex PCR, yet TCRdb's version contains in-frame clones alone and is incomplete. The repertoire has more than 10,000 clones, 90% of them found once; the top ten carry around 75%. Specimen: CD4+ or CD8+ T cells sorted from blood, collected in a trial of the OX40 agonist ivuxolimab. The source is an adult with an advanced solid tumor such as melanoma, head and neck, liver or kidney cancer.

The chain has TRBV5-1 and TRBJ2-7; D remains ambiguous. Per germline, CDR1 SGHRS and CDR2 YFSETQ. This CDR3 comprises 11 residues. The V end lost 4 bases, the J end lost 3 bases, and 5 bases lay between the germline ends. CDR3 nucleotides: TGCGCCAGCAGCGGGGACTACGAGCAGTACTTC. Translated, it gives CASSGDYEQYF.

The chain links TRBV29-1 to TRBJ2-1, with TRBD2 identical over 11 bases. Trimming cost V 3 bases and J 4 bases; bases outside gene matches: 5. The CDR3 is made up of 15 amino acids. Looked up from germline, CDR1 is SQVTM and CDR2 is ANQGSEA. The CDR3 here is CSVEGSSGGYNEQFF. The CDR3 region has the DNA TGCAGCGTTGAGGGTTCTAGCGGGGGGTACAATGAGCAGTTCTTC.

V is TRBV2 and J is TRBJ1-6; no firm D call. V shed 6 bases and J shed 0 bases, with 9 bases lying between them. Germline V CDR1 and CDR2: SNHLY, FYNNEI. This CDR3 contains 15 residues. The CDR3: CASSNGSSYNSPLHF. The CDR3, as DNA: TGTGCCAGCAGCAACGGAAGCTCCTATAATTCACCCCTCCACTTT.

CDR3 loop: CASSSTSGGADTQYF. For the CDR3, the DNA is TGTGCCAGCAGCTCAACGAGCGGGGGTGCAGATACGCAGTATTTT. This chain connects TRBV7-8 to TRBJ2-3; TRBD2 aligns across 8 bases. This CDR3 is built from 15 residues. V lost 4 bases, J lost 4 bases, and 7 bases stayed unmatched. Per germline, CDR1 SGHVS and CDR2 FQNEAQ. Using reference TRBV7-8 and TRBJ2-3 for the parts outside the CDR3, the full variable domain is GAGVSQSPRYKVAKRGQDVALRCDPISGHVSLFWYQQALGQGPEFLTYFQNEAQLDKSGLPSDRFFAERPEGSVSTLKIQRTQQEDSAVYLCASSSTSGGADTQYFGPGTRLTVL.

This clone was found once. This chain uses TRBV6-6 with TRBJ1-3; D not resolved. V shed 1 base and J shed 0 bases, with 7 bases lying between them. This CDR3 contains 15 residues. The germline V gene encodes CDR1 MNHNY and CDR2 SVGAGI (reference sequence). CDR3 residues: CASSYWVSSGNTIYF. In DNA form, the CDR3 reads TGTGCCAGCAGTTACTGGGTTAGCTCTGGAAACACCATATATTTT.

V usage is TRBV25-1 and J usage is TRBJ2-2; 8 bases are shared with TRBD2. This CDR3 is 15 amino acids long. CDR1 and CDR2 from the germline V gene are MGHDK and SYGVNS. Trimming took 6 bases from V and 3 from J; bases not matched to a gene: 6. This CDR3 is CASRSGTRDTGELFF. The DNA of the CDR3 is TGTGCCAGCAGGTCCGGGACTAGAGACACCGGGGAGCTGTTTTTT.

The chain links TRBV4-3 to TRBJ1-5; D is unresolved. CDR3 length: 14 residues. Germline V gives CDR1 LGHNA, CDR2 YSLEER. The ends were cut back, 0 bases at V and 7 bases at J, with 10 bases in the middle. CDR3 sequence reads: CASSQDGATQPQHF. As DNA, the CDR3 is TGCGCCAGCAGCCAAGATGGTGCGACCCAGCCCCAGCATTTT.

The V and J genes are TRBV4-3 and TRBJ2-3; possibly TRBD1 for D (6 bases). Germline CDR1 LGHNA, CDR2 YSLEER. Trimming took off 4 bases at V and 3 bases at J, with 14 bases between the two ends. The length of the CDR3 is 15 residues. The CDR3 spells CASSPRTENTDTQYF. CDR3 coding DNA: TGCGCCAGCAGCCCGAGGACAGAGAATACAGATACGCAGTATTTT.